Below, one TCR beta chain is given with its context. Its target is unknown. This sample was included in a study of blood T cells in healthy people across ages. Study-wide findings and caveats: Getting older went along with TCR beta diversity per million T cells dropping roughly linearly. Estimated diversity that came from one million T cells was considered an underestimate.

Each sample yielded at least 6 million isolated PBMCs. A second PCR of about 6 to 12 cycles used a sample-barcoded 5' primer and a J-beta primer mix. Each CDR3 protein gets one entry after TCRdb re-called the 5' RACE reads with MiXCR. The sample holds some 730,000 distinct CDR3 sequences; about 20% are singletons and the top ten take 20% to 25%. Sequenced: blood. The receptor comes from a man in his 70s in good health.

CDR3 coding DNA: TGCAGTGCACACTTCCGGGACGGGATCAATCAGCCCCAGCATTTT. This codes for CSAHFRDGINQPQHF. This chain connects TRBV20-1 to TRBJ1-5, with D possibly TRBD1 on 5 matching bases. V lost 6 bases to trimming and J lost 3 bases, with 18 bases between them. Germline CDR1 reads DFQATT; CDR2 reads SNEGSKA (reference sequence). The CDR3 is made up of 15 amino acids.